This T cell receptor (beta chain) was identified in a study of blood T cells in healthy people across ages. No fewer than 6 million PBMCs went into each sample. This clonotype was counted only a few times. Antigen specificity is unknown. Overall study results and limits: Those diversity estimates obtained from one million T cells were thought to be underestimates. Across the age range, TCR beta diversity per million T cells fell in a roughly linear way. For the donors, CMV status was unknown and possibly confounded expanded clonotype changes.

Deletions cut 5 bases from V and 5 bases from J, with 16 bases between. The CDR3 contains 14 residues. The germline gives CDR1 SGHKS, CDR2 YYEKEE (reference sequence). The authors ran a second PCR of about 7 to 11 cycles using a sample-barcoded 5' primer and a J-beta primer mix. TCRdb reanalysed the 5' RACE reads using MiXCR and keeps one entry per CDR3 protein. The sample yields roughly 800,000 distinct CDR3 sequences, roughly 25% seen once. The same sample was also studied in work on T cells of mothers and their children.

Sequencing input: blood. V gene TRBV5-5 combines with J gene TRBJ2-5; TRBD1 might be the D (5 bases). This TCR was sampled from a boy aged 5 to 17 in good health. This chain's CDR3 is CASSPEGAQETQYF. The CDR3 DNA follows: TGTGCCAGCAGTCCGGAAGGGGCTCAGGAGACCCAGTACTTC. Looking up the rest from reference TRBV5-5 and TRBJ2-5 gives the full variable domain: DAGVTQSPTHLIKTRGQQVTLRCSPISGHKSVSWYQQVLGQGPQFIFQYYEKEERGRGNFPDRFSARQFPNYSSELNVNALLLGDSALYLCASSPEGAQETQYFGPGTRLLVL.